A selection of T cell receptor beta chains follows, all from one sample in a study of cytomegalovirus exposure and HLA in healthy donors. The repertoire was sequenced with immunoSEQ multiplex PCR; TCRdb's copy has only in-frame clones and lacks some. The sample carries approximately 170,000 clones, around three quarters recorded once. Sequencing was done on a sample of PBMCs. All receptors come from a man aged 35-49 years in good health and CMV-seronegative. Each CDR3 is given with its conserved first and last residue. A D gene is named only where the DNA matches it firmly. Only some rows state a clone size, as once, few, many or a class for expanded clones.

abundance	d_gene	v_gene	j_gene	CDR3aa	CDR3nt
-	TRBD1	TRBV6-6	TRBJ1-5	CASRQDRGRQPQHF	TGTGCCAGCAGACAAGACAGGGGACGGCAGCCCCAGCATTTT
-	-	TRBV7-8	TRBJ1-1	CASSRGPNTEAFF	TGTGCCAGCAGCCGTGGGCCGAACACTGAAGCTTTCTTT
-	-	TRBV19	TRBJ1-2	CASSIGTQGYGYTF	TGTGCCAGTAGTATAGGGACGCAGGGGTATGGCTACACCTTC
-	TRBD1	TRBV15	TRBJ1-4	CATSRAGTGTNEKLFF	TGTGCCACCAGCAGGGCCGGGACAGGAACTAATGAAAAACTGTTTTTT
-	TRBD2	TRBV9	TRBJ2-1	CASSVAEGREGYNEQFF	TGCGCCAGCAGCGTAGCTGAGGGGCGGGAGGGCTACAATGAGCAGTTCTTC
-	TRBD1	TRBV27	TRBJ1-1	CASSLGTGGETEAFF	TGTGCCAGCAGTCTAGGGACAGGGGGGGAAACTGAAGCTTTCTTT
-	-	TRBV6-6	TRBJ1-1	CASSYPRAEAFF	TGTGCCAGCAGTTACCCCCGGGCTGAAGCTTTCTTT
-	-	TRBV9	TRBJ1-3	CASSPSGSAGNTIYF	TGTGCCAGCAGCCCATCGGGGTCGGCTGGAAACACCATATATTTT
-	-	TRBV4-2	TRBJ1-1	CASSQEPGTEAFF	TGTGCCAGCAGCCAAGAGCCGGGCACTGAAGCTTTCTTT
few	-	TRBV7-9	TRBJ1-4	CSSSSRGGNEKLFF	TGTTCCAGCAGCTCTAGGGGCGGTAATGAAAAACTGTTTTTT
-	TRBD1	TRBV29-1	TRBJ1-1	CSAFYRDRNTEAFF	TGCAGCGCCTTCTACCGGGACAGGAACACTGAAGCTTTCTTT
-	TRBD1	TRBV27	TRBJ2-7	CASSWTGQAAYEQYF	TGTGCCAGCAGTTGGACCGGACAGGCAGCCTACGAGCAGTACTTC
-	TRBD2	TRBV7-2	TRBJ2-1	CASSLAGAGGYNEQFF	TGTGCCAGCAGCTTAGCTGGAGCGGGAGGGTACAATGAGCAGTTCTTC
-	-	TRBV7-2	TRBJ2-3	CASSFLPSTDTQYF	TGTGCCAGCAGCTTCCTTCCTAGCACAGATACGCAGTATTTT
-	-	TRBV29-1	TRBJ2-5	CSAISGQETQYF	TGCAGCGCCATTAGCGGCCAAGAGACCCAGTACTTC
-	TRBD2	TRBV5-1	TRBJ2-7	CASSLVLAGYEQYF	TGCGCCAGCAGCTTGGTTCTAGCGGGGTACGAGCAGTACTTC
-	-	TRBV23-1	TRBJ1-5	CASIPSFRSNQPQHF	TGCGCCAGCATCCCTTCGTTCCGGAGCAATCAGCCCCAGCATTTT
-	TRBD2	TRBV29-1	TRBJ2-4	CSVRVLGGAKNIQYF	TGCAGCGTTCGGGTTCTCGGGGGGGCCAAAAACATTCAGTACTTC
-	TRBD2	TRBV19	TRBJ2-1	CASSAIPGLAGQYSYNEQFF	TGTGCCAGTAGTGCTATTCCGGGACTAGCGGGGCAATACTCCTACAATGAGCAGTTCTTC
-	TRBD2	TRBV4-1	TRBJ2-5	CASSLGLAGAFETQYF	TGCGCCAGCAGCCTCGGACTAGCGGGAGCTTTCGAGACCCAGTACTTC
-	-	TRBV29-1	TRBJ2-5	CSVAYGGEETQYF	TGCAGCGTTGCATATGGAGGTGAGGAGACCCAGTACTTC
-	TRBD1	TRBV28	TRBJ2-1	CASRQGFGEQFF	TGTGCCAGCAGACAGGGGTTTGGTGAGCAGTTCTTC
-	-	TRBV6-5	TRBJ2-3	CASRAGASTDTQYF	TGTGCCAGCAGGGCAGGGGCGTCGACAGATACGCAGTATTTT
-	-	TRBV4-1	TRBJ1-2	CASSQPRDSSYGYTF	TGCGCCAGCAGCCAACCCCGGGACTCGAGTTATGGCTACACCTTC
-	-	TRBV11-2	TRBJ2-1	CASSLTGLSYNEQFF	TGTGCCAGCAGCTTAACAGGGCTCTCCTACAATGAGCAGTTCTTC
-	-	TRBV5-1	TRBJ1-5	CASSLGGAHGQPQHF	TGCGCCAGCAGCTTGGGTGGGGCGCATGGTCAGCCCCAGCATTTT
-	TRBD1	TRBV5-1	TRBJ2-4	CASSLVNRGGNSQYF	TGCGCCAGCAGCTTGGTGAACAGGGGTGGGAACAGTCAGTACTTC
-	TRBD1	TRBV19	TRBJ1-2	CASTRQGSWDGYTF	TGTGCCAGTACCAGACAGGGATCTTGGGATGGCTACACCTTC
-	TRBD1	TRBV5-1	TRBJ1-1	CASRLDRVTEAFF	TGCGCCAGCAGGTTGGACAGGGTGACTGAAGCTTTCTTT
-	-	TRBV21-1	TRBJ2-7	CASSKTYEQYF	TGTGCCAGCAGCAAAACATACGAGCAGTACTTC
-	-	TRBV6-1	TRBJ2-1	CASSEPGNYNEQFF	TGTGCCAGCAGTGAACCGGGGAACTACAATGAGCAGTTCTTC
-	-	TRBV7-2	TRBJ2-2	CASSPRGNANTGELFF	TGTGCCAGCAGCCCTCGGGGGAACGCGAACACCGGGGAGCTGTTTTTT
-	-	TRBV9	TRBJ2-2	CASSQGGRPNTGELFF	TGTGCCAGCAGCCAGGGGGGCAGGCCGAACACCGGGGAGCTGTTTTTT
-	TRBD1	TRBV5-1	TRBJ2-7	CASSLVGQGFLEQYF	TGCGCCAGCAGCTTGGTCGGACAGGGGTTCCTCGAGCAGTACTTC
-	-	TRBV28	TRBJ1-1	CATGAVTEAFF	TGTGCCACCGGAGCGGTCACTGAAGCTTTCTTT
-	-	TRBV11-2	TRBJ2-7	CASRPGQGESGRYYEQYF	TGTGCCAGCAGACCGGGACAGGGAGAAAGCGGGAGATACTACGAGCAGTACTTC
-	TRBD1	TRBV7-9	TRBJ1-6	CASSFLDRANSPLHF	TGTGCCAGCAGCTTCTTGGACAGGGCCAATTCACCCCTCCACTTT
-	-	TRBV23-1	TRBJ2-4	CASSQSGEAKNSQYF	TGCGCCAGCAGTCAATCGGGGGAGGCCAAAAACAGTCAGTACTTC
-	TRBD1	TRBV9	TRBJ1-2	CASSGREGDRNYGYTF	TGTGCCAGCAGCGGAAGAGAGGGGGACAGAAACTATGGCTACACCTTC
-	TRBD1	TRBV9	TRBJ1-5	CASSPDGQGNQPQHF	TGTGCCAGCAGCCCAGATGGACAGGGGAATCAGCCCCAGCATTTT
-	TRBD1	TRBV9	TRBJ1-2	CASSLDRGYGYTF	TGTGCCAGCAGCTTAGACAGGGGCTATGGCTACACCTTC
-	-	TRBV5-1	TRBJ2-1	CASGGGGIYNEQFF	TGCGCCAGCGGAGGTGGAGGAATCTACAATGAGCAGTTCTTC
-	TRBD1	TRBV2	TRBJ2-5	CASSEALLGQGARETQYF	TGTGCCAGCAGTGAAGCGCTTCTGGGACAGGGGGCGCGGGAGACCCAGTACTTC
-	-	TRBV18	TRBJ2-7	CASSPSDSYEQYF	TGTGCCAGCTCACCGTCGGACAGTTACGAGCAGTACTTC
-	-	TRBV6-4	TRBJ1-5	CASSDWAGNQPQHF	TGTGCCAGCAGTGACTGGGCTGGGAATCAGCCCCAGCATTTT
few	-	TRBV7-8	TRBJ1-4	CASSLAGYSGANEKLFF	TGTGCCAGCAGCTTAGCCGGATACAGCGGAGCTAATGAAAAACTGTTTTTT
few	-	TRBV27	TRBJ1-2	CASSLLGESNYGYTF	TGTGCCAGCAGTTTACTAGGTGAAAGTAACTATGGCTACACCTTC
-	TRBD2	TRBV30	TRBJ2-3	CAWSRLAGRGDTQYF	TGTGCCTGGAGTCGACTAGCGGGAAGAGGGGATACGCAGTATTTT
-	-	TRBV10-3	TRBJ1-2	CATQPSAMEGYTF	TGTGCCACCCAGCCGAGCGCTATGGAGGGCTACACCTTC
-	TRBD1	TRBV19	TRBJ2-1	CASSPDRGVNEQFF	TGTGCCAGTAGTCCTGACAGGGGGGTAAATGAGCAGTTCTTC